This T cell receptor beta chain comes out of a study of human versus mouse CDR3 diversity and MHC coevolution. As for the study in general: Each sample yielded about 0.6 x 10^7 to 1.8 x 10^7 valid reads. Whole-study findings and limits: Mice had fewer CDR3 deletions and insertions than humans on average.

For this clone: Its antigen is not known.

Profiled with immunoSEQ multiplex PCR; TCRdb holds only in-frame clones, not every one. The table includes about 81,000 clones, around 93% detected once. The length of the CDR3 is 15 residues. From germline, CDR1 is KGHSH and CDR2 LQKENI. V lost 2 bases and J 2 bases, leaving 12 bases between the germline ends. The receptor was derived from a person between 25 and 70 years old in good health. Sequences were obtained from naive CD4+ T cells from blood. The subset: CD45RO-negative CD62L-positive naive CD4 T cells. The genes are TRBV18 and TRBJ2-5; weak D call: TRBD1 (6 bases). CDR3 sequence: CASSPFGRGQETQYF. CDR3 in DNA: TGTGCCAGCTCACCATTCGGTAGGGGGCAAGAGACCCAGTACTTC.